This TCR beta chain was recorded in a study of response to subunit inactivated influenza vaccine. This clonotype was seen a handful of times. This CDR3 comprises 17 residues. Looked up from germline, CDR1 is MNHEY and CDR2 is SVGAGI. V was trimmed by 0 bases and J by 9 bases, leaving 21 bases between them. TCRdb used MiXCR to reprocess the RT-PCR reads, holding one entry per CDR3 protein. The sample includes about 800,000 distinct CDR3 sequences, around 20% of them seen just once. The sequence was obtained from a man in his fifties who received an inactivated influenza vaccine. The sample consisted of PBMCs from blood, taken less than 6 days after vaccination. The chain is built from TRBV6-5 and TRBJ2-4; no reliable D call. The CDR3 coding sequence is TGTGCCAGCAGTTACTCTGCCCCTCAACACCAGCGTGCCATTCAGTACTTC. Translation: CASSYSAPQHQRAIQYF.